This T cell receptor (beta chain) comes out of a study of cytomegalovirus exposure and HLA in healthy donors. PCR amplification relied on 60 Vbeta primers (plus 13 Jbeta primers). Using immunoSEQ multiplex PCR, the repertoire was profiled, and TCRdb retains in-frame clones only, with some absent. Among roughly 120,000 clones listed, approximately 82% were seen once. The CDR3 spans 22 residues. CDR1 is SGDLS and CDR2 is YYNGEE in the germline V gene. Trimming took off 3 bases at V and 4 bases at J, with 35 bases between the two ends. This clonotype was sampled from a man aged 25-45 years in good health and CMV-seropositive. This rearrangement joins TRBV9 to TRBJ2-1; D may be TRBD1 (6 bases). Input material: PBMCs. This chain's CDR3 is CASSAKPAKHPDRTPVYNEQFF. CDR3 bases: TGTGCCAGCAGCGCAAAGCCCGCGAAACACCCCGACAGGACTCCTGTTTACAATGAGCAGTTCTTC.